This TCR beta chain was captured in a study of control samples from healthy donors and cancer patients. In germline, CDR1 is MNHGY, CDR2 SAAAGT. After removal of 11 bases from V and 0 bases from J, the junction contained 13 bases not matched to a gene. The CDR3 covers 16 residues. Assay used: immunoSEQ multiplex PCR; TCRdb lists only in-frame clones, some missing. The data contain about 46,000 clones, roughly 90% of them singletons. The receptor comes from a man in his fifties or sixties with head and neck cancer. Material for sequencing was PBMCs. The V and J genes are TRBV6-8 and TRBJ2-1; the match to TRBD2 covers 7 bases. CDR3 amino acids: CAQQLNPSGSYNEQFF. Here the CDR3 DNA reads TGTGCCCAGCAGTTAAACCCTAGCGGCTCCTACAATGAGCAGTTCTTC.